These T cell receptor beta chains were read from a single sample in a study of blood T cell repertoires in COVID-19. Generated by immunoSEQ multiplex PCR, the TCRdb table keeps only in-frame clones and is missing some. The data contain 160,000 or so clones, about 80% of them singletons. Sequencing used peripheral blood. Receptors were obtained from a man aged 70 or older who had recovered from COVID-19. Both conserved end residues are part of each CDR3. Each record gives: clone size, J gene, V gene, D gene, CDR3 DNA, CDR3 protein. The D gene is left open where the match is weak. Size tells how often a clone was seen (once, few, many) or the class of an expanded clone, and some rows leave it out.

clone size: NA; J gene: TRBJ1-2; V gene: TRBV4-3; D gene: NA; CDR3 DNA: TGCGCCAGCAGCATGGACACGAAACCTTCCTATGGCTACACCTTC; CDR3 protein: CASSMDTKPSYGYTF
clone size: NA; J gene: TRBJ1-2; V gene: TRBV7-2; D gene: NA; CDR3 DNA: TGTGCCAGCAGCTTAGCCACAGCGGGTCCCTATGGCTACACCTTC; CDR3 protein: CASSLATAGPYGYTF
clone size: NA; J gene: TRBJ2-7; V gene: TRBV19; D gene: TRBD2; CDR3 DNA: TGTGCCAGTAGTATTGGTCTAGCGGGAACGGGCTCCTACGAGCAGTACTTC; CDR3 protein: CASSIGLAGTGSYEQYF
clone size: once; J gene: TRBJ2-1; V gene: TRBV5-4; D gene: NA; CDR3 DNA: TGTGCCAGCAGCTTGGTTGGGCGGTCGGGGGAGCAGTTCTTC; CDR3 protein: CASSLVGRSGEQFF
clone size: NA; J gene: TRBJ2-7; V gene: TRBV14; D gene: NA; CDR3 DNA: TGTGCCAGCAGCCAAGCGGAGGGTAGGGAGCAGTACTTC; CDR3 protein: CASSQAEGREQYF
clone size: NA; J gene: TRBJ1-1; V gene: TRBV3-1/TRBV3-2; D gene: NA; CDR3 DNA: TGTGCCAGCAGCCCCTACACCGAGGTCACTGAAGCTTTCTTT; CDR3 protein: CASSPYTEVTEAFF
clone size: NA; J gene: TRBJ2-5; V gene: TRBV5-1; D gene: TRBD2; CDR3 DNA: TGCGCCAGCAGCCATTCACTAGCGGGAGCGGGAGAGACCCAGTACTTC; CDR3 protein: CASSHSLAGAGETQYF
clone size: NA; J gene: TRBJ2-1; V gene: TRBV9; D gene: NA; CDR3 DNA: TGTGCCAGCAGCGTATTCAGGTGGCCCAATGAGCAGTTCTTC; CDR3 protein: CASSVFRWPNEQFF
clone size: NA; J gene: TRBJ2-1; V gene: TRBV11-1; D gene: TRBD2; CDR3 DNA: TGTGCCAGCAGCTTAACGGGGGGTCCCTACAATGAGCAGTTCTTC; CDR3 protein: CASSLTGGPYNEQFF
clone size: NA; J gene: TRBJ1-3; V gene: TRBV5-1; D gene: TRBD1; CDR3 DNA: TGCGCCAGCAGCGCCCAGCCCGGGACAGGCGCTGGAAACACCATATATTTT; CDR3 protein: CASSAQPGTGAGNTIYF
clone size: NA; J gene: TRBJ1-1; V gene: TRBV3-1/TRBV3-2; D gene: NA; CDR3 DNA: TGTGCCAGCAGCCAGCTCCCCCAGGGGTCCCGGACTGAAGCTTTCTTT; CDR3 protein: CASSQLPQGSRTEAFF
clone size: NA; J gene: TRBJ2-2; V gene: TRBV6-2/TRBV6-3; D gene: NA; CDR3 DNA: TGTGCCAGCAGCAGACCATACAGTAACACCGGGGAGCTGTTTTTT; CDR3 protein: CASSRPYSNTGELFF
clone size: NA; J gene: TRBJ1-2; V gene: TRBV19; D gene: TRBD1; CDR3 DNA: TGTGCCAGTAGTATACAGGGGGCGCCTGGGTATGGCTACACCTTC; CDR3 protein: CASSIQGAPGYGYTF
clone size: NA; J gene: TRBJ2-5; V gene: TRBV7-3; D gene: TRBD2; CDR3 DNA: TGTGCCAGCAGCCTATCTAGCGGGATTCAAGAGACCCAGTACTTC; CDR3 protein: CASSLSSGIQETQYF
clone size: NA; J gene: TRBJ2-7; V gene: TRBV2; D gene: NA; CDR3 DNA: TGTGCCAGCACCCCGGGAAGCTACGAGCAGTACTTC; CDR3 protein: CASTPGSYEQYF
clone size: NA; J gene: TRBJ1-2; V gene: TRBV6-2/TRBV6-3; D gene: NA; CDR3 DNA: TGTGCCAGCAGTTACTCAGAGTACTATGGCTACACCTTC; CDR3 protein: CASSYSEYYGYTF
clone size: NA; J gene: TRBJ1-1; V gene: TRBV12-5; D gene: NA; CDR3 DNA: TGTGCTAGTGGTTCCTCAGGTTATGGGTTAGCTTTCTTT; CDR3 protein: CASGSSGYGLAFF
clone size: few; J gene: TRBJ2-2; V gene: TRBV18; D gene: NA; CDR3 DNA: TGTGCCAGCTCACCGTTGGCATCCGGGGAGCTGTTTTTT; CDR3 protein: CASSPLASGELFF
clone size: NA; J gene: TRBJ1-2; V gene: TRBV27; D gene: NA; CDR3 DNA: TGTGCCAGCAGTCTAGCCCCCCCCGGGGTTAGGAGCTACACCTTC; CDR3 protein: CASSLAPPGVRSYTF
clone size: NA; J gene: TRBJ2-7; V gene: TRBV6-6; D gene: TRBD1; CDR3 DNA: TGTGCCAGCAGTTTACCGGGACAGGGGGCAAACGAGCAGTACTTC; CDR3 protein: CASSLPGQGANEQYF
clone size: once; J gene: TRBJ1-5; V gene: TRBV28; D gene: TRBD1; CDR3 DNA: TGTGCCAGCAGACAGGGGAGCAATCAGCCCCAGCATTTT; CDR3 protein: CASRQGSNQPQHF
clone size: NA; J gene: TRBJ1-1; V gene: TRBV7-3; D gene: NA; CDR3 DNA: TGTGCCAGCAGCTTAAACGGTCGGGGGATCACTGAAGCTTTCTTT; CDR3 protein: CASSLNGRGITEAFF
clone size: NA; J gene: TRBJ1-2; V gene: TRBV2; D gene: NA; CDR3 DNA: TGTGCCAGCAGTGAATCAGGAGGCTATGGCTACACCTTC; CDR3 protein: CASSESGGYGYTF
clone size: NA; J gene: TRBJ2-7; V gene: TRBV5-4; D gene: TRBD2; CDR3 DNA: TGTGCCAGCGGACTAGCGGGAGTCAACGAGCAGTACTTC; CDR3 protein: CASGLAGVNEQYF
clone size: few; J gene: TRBJ2-3; V gene: TRBV27; D gene: TRBD2; CDR3 DNA: TGTGCCAGCAGTCCGCGCGGGAGGGACACAGATACGCAGTATTTT; CDR3 protein: CASSPRGRDTDTQYF
clone size: once; J gene: TRBJ2-1; V gene: TRBV7-2; D gene: TRBD2; CDR3 DNA: TGTGCCAGCAGCTTAGAAGCGGGAGGACGGTACAATGAGCAGTTCTTC; CDR3 protein: CASSLEAGGRYNEQFF
clone size: NA; J gene: TRBJ2-7; V gene: TRBV5-1; D gene: NA; CDR3 DNA: TGCGCCAGCAGCTTGAGCATCGGGAGCAACTCCTACGAGCAGTACTTC; CDR3 protein: CASSLSIGSNSYEQYF
clone size: once; J gene: TRBJ1-6; V gene: TRBV7-2; D gene: NA; CDR3 DNA: TGTGCCAGCAACTCTCGGAGTCTGGATAATTCACCCCTCCACTTT; CDR3 protein: CASNSRSLDNSPLHF
clone size: NA; J gene: TRBJ1-2; V gene: TRBV3-1/TRBV3-2; D gene: NA; CDR3 DNA: TGTGCCAGCAGCCGAGATAACTTTGGGCTTGGCTACACCTTC; CDR3 protein: CASSRDNFGLGYTF
clone size: NA; J gene: TRBJ1-5; V gene: TRBV10-1; D gene: NA; CDR3 DNA: TGCGCCAGGCGACAGGGCAATCAGCCCCAGCATTTT; CDR3 protein: CARRQGNQPQHF
clone size: NA; J gene: TRBJ1-4; V gene: TRBV11-2; D gene: NA; CDR3 DNA: TGTGCCAGCAGAGCCCGGGGGGCCGAGGAAAAACTGTTTTTT; CDR3 protein: CASRARGAEEKLFF
clone size: NA; J gene: TRBJ2-7; V gene: TRBV4-2; D gene: TRBD2; CDR3 DNA: TGTGCCAGCAGCAGAGAAGCGGGGCTCTCCTACGAGCAGTACTTC; CDR3 protein: CASSREAGLSYEQYF
clone size: NA; J gene: TRBJ2-6; V gene: TRBV30; D gene: TRBD2; CDR3 DNA: TGTGCCCGACTGACCCAAGCGGGAGGCTCTGGGGCCAACGTCCTGACTTTC; CDR3 protein: CARLTQAGGSGANVLTF